This T cell receptor beta chain was identified in a study of low-dose radiotherapy and immunotherapy resistance in tumors. Study details: With 1 Gy per fraction every two weeks, Cohort 2 accumulated 13 Gy across 26 weeks.

This clonotype was counted at least ten times. Primers targeting TRAV and TRBV primed first-strand cDNA, covering alpha and beta chains. TCR amplification involved roughly 21 PCR cycles with a constant-region primer and V-primer adapter. From the reads, TCRdb called clonotypes with MiXCR, one entry per CDR3 protein. The table lists around 60,000 distinct CDR3 sequences, 23% of them singletons, with around 7% in the top ten. The CDR3 loop spans 15 amino acids. Germline V gene data show CDR1 as SGHTA and CDR2 as FQGTGA. V lost 3 bases, J lost 0 bases, and 9 bases lay in between. Indicated time point: after trial treatment. The treatment is: LDRT plus nivolumab, ipilimumab, low-dose cyclophosphamide and aspirin (RACIN trial).

The V call is TRBV7-3, the J call TRBJ2-1, with D perhaps assigned TRBD1 or TRBD2 (6 bases each). The TCR comes from a male donor with prostate cancer. Specimen: PBMCs, collected after low-dose radiotherapy plus immunotherapy. The chain's CDR3 is CASSFTGASYNEQFF. The CDR3 DNA reads TGTGCCAGCAGCTTCACGGGGGCCTCCTACAATGAGCAGTTCTTC.